Following are 26 T cell receptor beta chains from one sample sequenced in a study of control samples from healthy donors and cancer patients. TCRdb's copy holds only in-frame clones and misses some; the assay was immunoSEQ multiplex PCR. The table has 120,000 or so clones, approximately 94% seen once. The material sequenced was blood. Receptors originate from a man aged 25-40 years in good health.

J is TRBJ2-5 and V is TRBV15, with D unclear. Germline-derived CDR1 and CDR2 are LNHNV and YYDKDF (reference sequence). V lost 1 base and J 4 bases, leaving 4 bases between the germline ends. The CDR3 loop spans 12 amino acids. CDR3 in amino acids: CATSRGPETQYF. Here the CDR3 DNA reads TGTGCCACCAGCAGAGGGCCAGAGACCCAGTACTTC. The complete variable domain, with remaining parts taken from reference TRBV15 and TRBJ2-5, reads DAMVIQNPRYQVTQFGKPVTLSCSQTLNHNVMYWYQQKSSQAPKLLFHYYDKDFNNEADTPDNFQSRRPNTSFCFLDIRSPGLGDTAMYLCATSRGPETQYFGPGTRLLVL.

The rearrangement links TRBV5-1 to TRBJ1-6; 7 positions agree with TRBD1. Germline V gives CDR1 SGHRS, CDR2 YFSETQ. V dropped 0 bases and J dropped 8; count of bases not matched to a gene: 2. CDR3 length: 14 residues. CDR3 in amino acids: CASSLGQGDSPLHF. The CDR3 region has the DNA TGCGCCAGCAGCTTGGGACAGGGCGATTCACCCCTCCACTTT.

The rearrangement links TRBV19 to TRBJ2-1, with 12 positions matching TRBD2. The J segment lost 3 bases and the V segment lost 4 bases, leaving 7 bases of the junction unmatched. CDR3 length: 17 amino acids. Germline loops: CDR1 LNHDA, CDR2 SQIVND (reference sequence). CDR3: CASSRRLAGVLYNEQFF. As DNA, the CDR3 is TGTGCCAGTAGTAGGAGACTAGCGGGGGTCCTCTACAATGAGCAGTTCTTC.

This chain joins TRBV30 and TRBJ1-6, with TRBD1 matching over 9 bases. The V segment lost 3 bases and the J segment 5 bases; nucleotides outside the gene matches: 5. Germline assignment: CDR1 GTSNPN and CDR2 SVGIG (reference sequence). The CDR3 contains 15 residues. The CDR3 region has the DNA TGTGCCTGGAGCCACAGGGGGCTCGATAATTCACCCCTCCACTTT. Its translation is CAWSHRGLDNSPLHF.

The V and J genes are TRBV27 and TRBJ2-1; TRBD2 matches 10 bases. V shed 5 bases and J 5 bases; nucleotides not matched to a gene: 18. CDR3 length: 19 residues. Germline CDR1 reads MNHEY; CDR2 reads SMNVEV (reference sequence). The CDR3 here is CASSPYASGGDAADNEQFF. Here the CDR3 DNA reads TGTGCCAGCAGTCCCTACGCTAGCGGGGGAGATGCCGCGGACAATGAGCAGTTCTTC.

The chain carries TRBV19 and TRBJ2-7; unclear D gene. CDR1 is LNHDA and CDR2 is SQIVND in the germline V gene (reference sequence). The CDR3 totals 13 residues. Trimming pared 5 bases from V and 2 bases from J, leaving 10 bases between. The CDR3 DNA reads TGTGCCAGTAGTCCCGCTGGTGCCTACGAGCAGTACTTC. It translates to CASSPAGAYEQYF.

V usage is TRBV2 and J usage is TRBJ1-2; 10 bases match TRBD1. CDR1 is SNHLY and CDR2 is FYNNEI in the germline V gene. J lost 4 bases, V lost 8 bases, and 4 bases had no gene match. This CDR3 region has 13 residues. This chain's CDR3 is CASDRGRGYGYTF. CDR3 in DNA: TGTGCCAGCGACAGGGGGCGCGGCTATGGCTACACCTTC. Supplemented by reference TRBV2 and TRBJ1-2, the full variable domain reads EPEVTQTPSHQVTQMGQEVILRCVPISNHLYFYWYRQILGQKVEFLVSFYNNEISEKSEIFDDQFSVERPDGSNFTLKIRSTKLEDSAMYFCASDRGRGYGYTFGSGTRLTVV.

The V gene is TRBV7-9, the J gene TRBJ2-7, with no clear D. Between the trimmed V and J ends, which lost 1 base and 1 base, there was a span of 14 bases. The CDR3 is made up of 16 amino acids. The germline gives CDR1 SEHNR, CDR2 FQNEAQ (reference sequence). This chain's CDR3 is CASSLVGPRRSYEQYF. DNA of the CDR3: TGTGCCAGCAGCTTAGTTGGTCCAAGGAGATCCTACGAGCAGTACTTC.

The J gene is TRBJ2-1, the V gene TRBV7-6; 12 bases fit TRBD2. Germline values: CDR1 SGHVS, CDR2 FNYEAQ. The length of the CDR3 is 14 residues. Trimming cost V 3 bases and J 9 bases; bases outside gene matches: 3. The CDR3 nucleotides read TGTGCCAGCAGCTTGCTAGCGGGGGGGGTTGAGCAGTTCTTC. Protein product: CASSLLAGGVEQFF.

This clone has just one count. The chain has TRBV7-8 and TRBJ2-2, with TRBD1 matching 7 bases. The germline gives CDR1 SGHVS, CDR2 FQNEAQ. The CDR3 runs to 15 residues. The trim removed 10 bases at V and 6 bases at J, leaving 14 bases unmatched. CDR3 coding DNA: TGTGCCATGGCCCGACAGGGTGTGTGGGCCGGGGAGCTGTTTTTT. Protein sequence: CAMARQGVWAGELFF.

The chain combines TRBV19 with TRBJ2-2; D remains unclear. V shed 5 bases and J shed 5 bases, with 6 bases lying between them. Germline V CDR1 and CDR2: LNHDA, SQIVND (reference sequence). CDR3 length equals 12 residues. In nucleotides, the CDR3 is TGTGCCAGTAGTTACGCTACCGGGGAGCTGTTTTTT. This gives the protein CASSYATGELFF.

This sequence joins TRBV7-2 and TRBJ1-3, with D tentatively TRBD1 (6 bases). The CDR3 sequence is 17 residues long. V lost 5 bases to trimming and J lost 0 bases, with 17 bases between them. CDR1 is SGHTA and CDR2 is FQGNSA in the germline V gene. CDR3 bases: TGTGCCAGCAGCGCCTCCCCCGGGACACCCTCTGGAAACACCATATATTTT. This sequence encodes CASSASPGTPSGNTIYF.

The chain links TRBV7-9 to TRBJ1-6; D remains unclear. V lost 1 base to trimming and J lost 0 bases, with 7 bases between them. The CDR3 sequence is 16 residues long. The V gene's germline CDR1 is SEHNR and CDR2 FQNEAQ (reference sequence). The CDR3 nucleotides read TGTGCCAGCAGCTTAGTTGGCAGCTCCTATAATTCACCCCTCCACTTT. This gives the protein CASSLVGSSYNSPLHF.

This clone was seen a single time. The V gene is TRBV19, the J gene TRBJ2-7; 7 positions agree with TRBD1. With 6 bases clipped from V and 6 bases from J, the junction kept 2 bases outside the gene matches. This CDR3 comprises 11 residues. From germline, CDR1 is LNHDA and CDR2 SQIVND (reference sequence). CDR3 amino acids: CASRGGSEQYF. The CDR3 DNA sequence: TGTGCCAGTAGAGGGGGCAGCGAGCAGTACTTC.

The CDR3 DNA sequence: TGTGCCACCTCCCTATCGGACTATGGCTACACCTTC. Translation gives CATSLSDYGYTF. This chain connects TRBV12-3 or TRBV12-4 to TRBJ1-2; the D is unclear. V lost 10 bases, J lost 3 bases, and 12 bases lay in between. The CDR3 runs to 12 residues.

The V call is TRBV21-1, the J call TRBJ1-4; the table's D call, TRBD1, has no DNA check behind it. TRBV21-1 is a pseudogene locus. The CDR3 consists of 15 residues. Here the CDR3 DNA reads TGTGCCAGCAGCAAAGAATCAGGGGTGTATGAAAAACTGTTTTTT. This translates into CASSKESGVYEKLFF.

The V gene is TRBV7-2, the J gene TRBJ1-2, with a weak D call TRBD1 (6 bases). Between the trimmed V and J ends, which lost 6 bases and 4 bases, there was a span of 12 bases. CDR3 length equals 13 residues. Germline V lookup: CDR1 SGHTA, CDR2 FQGNSA. The CDR3 reads CASRSQGSYGYTF. The DNA of the CDR3 is TGTGCCAGCAGGTCACAGGGAAGCTATGGCTACACCTTC.

The chain employs TRBV25-1 and TRBJ1-6, with TRBD1 matching over 9 bases. With 3 bases clipped from V and 8 bases from J, the junction kept 8 bases outside the gene matches. CDR1 is MGHDK, CDR2 SYGVNS, per germline. CDR3 size: 16 residues. CDR3 protein: CASSEYRDRAYSPLHF. CDR3 coding DNA: TGTGCCAGCAGTGAGTACCGGGACAGGGCGTATTCACCCCTCCACTTT.

The chain recombines TRBV4-1 with TRBJ1-4; no definite D call. Trimming took 1 base from V and 7 from J, leaving 7 bases between them. Germline assignment: CDR1 MGHRA and CDR2 YSYEKL. This CDR3 is built from 13 residues. The CDR3 sequence: CASSQAHSEKLFF. The CDR3 DNA is TGCGCCAGCAGCCAAGCACATAGTGAAAAACTGTTTTTT.

The CDR3 DNA follows: TGTGCCAGCAGTTTCAGAAACAGAGCAACTGAAGCTTTCTTT. Translated, it gives CASSFRNRATEAFF. The J gene is TRBJ1-1, the V gene TRBV25-1; D remains unclear. The CDR3 spans 14 residues. CDR1 and CDR2 from the germline V gene are MGHDK and SYGVNS. V lost 5 bases to trimming and J lost 5 bases, with 15 bases between them.

This chain joins TRBV20-1 and TRBJ1-1; D is uncertain. The CDR3 is 13 amino acids. Germline V gene data show CDR1 as DFQATT and CDR2 as SNEGSKA (reference sequence). Between the trimmed V and J ends, which lost 3 bases and 1 base, there was a span of 9 bases. The DNA for the CDR3 is TGCAGTGCTAGTTTGCCGGGGAACACTGAAGCTTTCTTT. Protein product: CSASLPGNTEAFF.

The genes are TRBV2 and TRBJ2-3; possible D gene TRBD1, 6 bases. The CDR3 consists of 14 residues. The V and J ends lost 7 bases and 6 bases respectively, with 17 bases between them. The germline V gene encodes CDR1 SNHLY and CDR2 FYNNEI. CDR3 sequence reads: CASKQGRSADTQYF. The CDR3 DNA reads as TGTGCCAGCAAACAGGGTCGGTCGGCGGATACGCAGTATTTT. Full variable domain (rest looked up from reference TRBV2 and TRBJ2-3): EPEVTQTPSHQVTQMGQEVILRCVPISNHLYFYWYRQILGQKVEFLVSFYNNEISEKSEIFDDQFSVERPDGSNFTLKIRSTKLEDSAMYFCASKQGRSADTQYFGPGTRLTVL.

The chain joins TRBV7-9 to TRBJ2-2; tentative D call: TRBD1 (6 bases). CDR3 length equals 14 residues. V was trimmed by 9 bases and J by 1 base, leaving 12 bases between them. CDR1 is SEHNR and CDR2 is FQNEAQ in the germline V gene (reference sequence). This chain's CDR3 is CASGRGLNTGELFF. The CDR3, as DNA: TGTGCCAGTGGCAGGGGCTTGAACACCGGGGAGCTGTTTTTT.

This clone occurred once. The chain combines TRBV7-9 with TRBJ1-1, with 8 bases matching TRBD1. This CDR3 spans 16 amino acids. Germline trimming cut 5 bases from V and 3 bases from J; bases unmatched to any gene: 11. Per the germline V gene, CDR1 is SEHNR and CDR2 is FQNEAQ (reference sequence). Here the CDR3 reads CASSHDRGILDTEAFF. The CDR3, as DNA: TGTGCCAGCAGCCACGACAGGGGTATCCTGGACACTGAAGCTTTCTTT.

The chain recombines TRBV5-5 with TRBJ1-5, with 9 bases fitting TRBD1. CDR3 size: 14 residues. CDR1 and CDR2 (germline): SGHKS, YYEKEE (reference sequence). Unmatched junction bases numbered 1, after V lost 1 base and J lost 5 bases. The CDR3 is CASSLRTGDQPQHF. CDR3 coding DNA: TGTGCCAGCAGCTTGAGGACAGGGGATCAGCCCCAGCATTTT.

The V and J genes are TRBV6-2 or TRBV6-3 and TRBJ1-1; the D gene is possibly TRBD1 (5 bases). V was pared by 4 bases and J by 5 bases, with 11 bases between. The CDR3 contains 13 residues. Germline CDR1 reads MNHEY; CDR2 reads SVGEGT. This CDR3 is CASSLGHYTEAFF. The CDR3 DNA reads TGTGCCAGCAGTTTAGGACACTATACTGAAGCTTTCTTT.